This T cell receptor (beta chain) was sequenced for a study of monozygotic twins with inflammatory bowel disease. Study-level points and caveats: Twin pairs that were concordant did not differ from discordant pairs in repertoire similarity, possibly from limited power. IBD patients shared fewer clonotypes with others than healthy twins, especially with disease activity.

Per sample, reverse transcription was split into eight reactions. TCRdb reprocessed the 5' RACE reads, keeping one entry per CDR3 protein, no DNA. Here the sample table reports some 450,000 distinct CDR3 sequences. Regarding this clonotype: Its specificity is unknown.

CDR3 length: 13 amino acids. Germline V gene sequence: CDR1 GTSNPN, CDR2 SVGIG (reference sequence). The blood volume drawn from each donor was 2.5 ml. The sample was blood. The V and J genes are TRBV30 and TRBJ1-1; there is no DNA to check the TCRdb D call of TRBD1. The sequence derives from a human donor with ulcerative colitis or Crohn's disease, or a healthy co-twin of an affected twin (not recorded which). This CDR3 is CAWSVAPLAEAFF.